What follows are 13 T cell receptor beta chains derived from one specimen sequenced in a study of blood T cells in healthy people across ages. With a J-beta primer mix and a sample-barcoded 5' primer, a second PCR ran about 7 to 12 cycles. Each CDR3 protein gets one entry after TCRdb re-called the 5' RACE reads with MiXCR. The sample has roughly 1,500,000 distinct CDR3 sequences, around two fifths seen once. The sequencing sample was made of blood. Source of these receptors: a woman aged 18-30 years in good health.

The V and J genes are TRBV4-1 and TRBJ1-2; 9 bases fit TRBD1. V lost 3 bases to trimming and J lost 8 bases; unmatched junction nucleotides: 7. In germline, CDR1 is MGHRA, CDR2 YSYEKL. The CDR3 length is 14 residues. The CDR3 DNA reads TGCGCCAGCAGCCAGATCGGGACAGGGCACGGCTACACCTTC. Translating it yields CASSQIGTGHGYTF.

This clonotype has only a few counts. The chain recombines TRBV20-1 with TRBJ2-7; 9 nucleotides align to TRBD2. This CDR3 region has 14 residues. The germline V gene encodes CDR1 DFQATT and CDR2 SNEGSKA (reference sequence). J gave up 0 bases and V 5 bases, and 5 bases lay outside the gene matches. The CDR3 spells CSAPLAGPSYEQYF. The DNA for the CDR3 is TGCAGTGCTCCTCTAGCGGGACCCTCCTACGAGCAGTACTTC.

This clonotype was seen more than once but under ten times. This chain uses TRBV3-1 with TRBJ1-1, with D possibly being TRBD1 (6 bases). Per germline, CDR1 LGHDT and CDR2 YNNKEL (reference sequence). The V gene lost 2 bases and the J gene lost 5 bases, with 15 bases spanning the gap. The CDR3 covers 15 residues. The CDR3 DNA follows: TGTGCCAGCAGCCAATCCGGGGGCCGGAGGACTGAAGCTTTCTTT. Its translation: CASSQSGGRRTEAFF.

This clonotype turned up a few times. This chain uses TRBV24-1 with TRBJ1-2; a weak D match, TRBD1 (6 bases). The germline gives CDR1 KGHDR, CDR2 SFDVKD. With 10 bases removed from V and 4 bases from J, the gap between germline ends came to 9 bases. The CDR3 is 11 residues long. DNA for the CDR3: TGTGCCACTTCGGACAGCTATGGCTACACCTTC. The encoded protein is CATSDSYGYTF.

The gene calls are TRBV6-5 and TRBJ1-2; weak D call: TRBD1 (5 bases). V was cut by 6 bases and J by 6 bases, with 14 bases left in between. The CDR3 totals 13 residues. Germline assignment: CDR1 MNHEY and CDR2 SVGAGI. This chain's CDR3 is CASRRDPLDGYTF. CDR3 coding DNA: TGTGCCAGCAGGCGGGACCCTCTCGATGGCTACACCTTC.

This sequence joins TRBV7-9 and TRBJ2-1, with 7 bases that match TRBD1. Germline trimming cut 7 bases from V and 7 bases from J; bases unmatched to any gene: 16. In germline, CDR1 is SEHNR, CDR2 FQNEAQ (reference sequence). The CDR3 has 16 amino acids. The CDR3 bases are TGTGCCAGCACCACAGGGGTGGGGTGGAATTGGAATGAGCAGTTCTTC. This gives the protein CASTTGVGWNWNEQFF.

This clonotype was counted ten times or more. This chain uses TRBV5-1 with TRBJ2-7, with 8 positions matching TRBD2. The CDR3 loop spans 14 amino acids. Germline V CDR1 and CDR2: SGHRS, YFSETQ. V lost 4 bases to trimming and J lost 2 bases; unmatched junction nucleotides: 5. The CDR3 reads CASSRTSQTYEQYF. The CDR3 DNA is TGCGCCAGCAGCCGGACTAGCCAAACCTACGAGCAGTACTTC.

V and J are TRBV12-3 or TRBV12-4 and TRBJ1-2; D not resolved. Trimming removed 4 bases from V and 0 bases from J, with 24 bases in between. The CDR3 has 19 residues. The CDR3 loop is CASSSIPQDALNPNYGYTF. CDR3 sequence (DNA): TGTGCCAGCAGTTCCATACCTCAGGACGCCTTGAATCCTAACTATGGCTACACCTTC.

The chain uses TRBV27 and TRBJ2-3; D is ambiguous. Trimming removed 4 bases at V and 4 bases at J, with 12 bases between. This CDR3 region has 14 residues. CDR1 and CDR2 (germline): MNHEY, SMNVEV (reference sequence). The CDR3 coding sequence is TGTGCCAGCAGTTCGCCGATTGGGGCAGATACGCAGTATTTT. It codes for CASSSPIGADTQYF.

The V gene is TRBV9, the J gene TRBJ1-1; a possible D gene is TRBD1 (5 bases). V was trimmed by 0 bases and J by 6 bases, leaving 12 bases between them. The CDR3 covers 14 residues. The germline gives CDR1 SGDLS, CDR2 YYNGEE. CDR3 sequence reads: CASSVAGGSAEAFF. For the CDR3, the DNA is TGTGCCAGCAGCGTAGCGGGGGGTTCCGCTGAAGCTTTCTTT.

V is TRBV3-1 and J is TRBJ2-4, with 12 bases aligning to TRBD2. Unmatched junction bases numbered 7, after V lost 4 bases and J lost 9 bases. The CDR3 is made up of 15 amino acids. Germline CDR1 LGHDT, CDR2 YNNKEL (reference sequence). CDR3 amino acids: CASSPTSGGRGIQYF. The CDR3 region has the DNA TGTGCCAGCAGCCCCACTAGCGGGGGGCGCGGCATTCAGTACTTC.

In its sample, this clonotype was seen a few times. The chain links TRBV7-9 to TRBJ2-5; D unclear. V dropped 1 base and J dropped 1 base, with 10 bases sitting between them. CDR1 is SEHNR and CDR2 is FQNEAQ in the germline V gene (reference sequence). The CDR3 is 15 amino acids. The CDR3 is CASSLGSAAQETQYF. The CDR3 bases are TGTGCCAGCAGCTTAGGATCGGCCGCCCAAGAGACCCAGTACTTC.

The gene calls are TRBV7-2 and TRBJ1-1; D is possibly TRBD1 (6 bases). Germline V CDR1 and CDR2: SGHTA, FQGNSA. Between the trimmed V and J ends, which lost 3 bases and 7 bases, there was a span of 9 bases. This CDR3 comprises 12 residues. The CDR3 spells CASSLGADEAFF. The CDR3 nucleotides read TGTGCCAGCAGCTTGGGGGCAGATGAAGCTTTCTTT. Based on the CDR3 plus reference TRBV7-2 and TRBJ1-1, the full variable domain is GAGVSQSPSNKVTEKGKDVELRCDPISGHTALYWYRQSLGQGLEFLIYFQGNSAPDKSGLPSDRFSAERTGGSVSTLTIQRTQQEDSAVYLCASSLGADEAFFGQGTRLTVV.